One sample yielded the 6 T cell receptor beta chains listed below, sequenced in a study of early T cells in non-severe SARS-CoV-2 infection. MiXCR, run by TCRdb on the 5' RACE reads, gives a single entry per CDR3 protein. The sample holds 60,000 to 75,000 distinct CDR3 sequences, over 8% seen once. The sequenced sample was whole blood, obtained at baseline. Receptors were obtained from an adult who was a healthcare worker with PCR-confirmed SARS-CoV-2 infection or an uninfected control (not recorded which).

This clonotype showed up just a few times. The chain employs TRBV4-2 and TRBJ2-5, with D uncertain. The CDR3 is made up of 12 amino acids. The germline CDR1 and CDR2 sequences are LGHNA and YNFKEQ. The germline V and J ends were trimmed by 0 bases and 4 bases, with 3 bases remaining between them. The CDR3 region is CASSQESETQYF. The CDR3 nucleotides are TGTGCCAGCAGCCAAGAGTCAGAGACCCAGTACTTC.

The table lists this clonotype with many counts. The chain uses TRBV6-2 or TRBV6-3 and TRBJ2-3; 11 bases map to TRBD2. Germline-derived CDR1 and CDR2 are MNHEY and SVGEGT. The CDR3 is made up of 16 amino acids. V dropped 2 bases and J dropped 3; count of bases not matched to a gene: 4. CDR3 protein: CASSYGLAGGTDTQYF. CDR3 in DNA: TGTGCCAGCAGTTACGGGCTAGCGGGAGGAACAGATACGCAGTATTTT.

About this clonotype: A clone one base away is much larger, so this may be a read error. This chain joins TRBV20-1 and TRBJ2-2, with a possible D match to TRBD2 (5 bases). Between the trimmed V and J ends, which lost 5 bases and 3 bases, there was a span of 10 bases. CDR3 size: 13 residues. Germline V lookup: CDR1 DFQATT, CDR2 SNEGSKA (reference sequence). CDR3 sequence: CSASGGHTGELFF. In nucleotides, the CDR3 is TGCAGTGCTTCCGGCGGGCACACCGGGGAGCTGTTTTTT.

This clonotype was seen many times. This chain uses TRBV6-5 with TRBJ1-3, with D hard to call. The germline gives CDR1 MNHEY, CDR2 SVGAGI. The CDR3 loop spans 16 amino acids. Trimming shortened V by 9 bases and J by 0 bases, and 18 bases separated the two germline ends. This chain's CDR3 is CASSTGTPSSGNTIYF. The CDR3 bases are TGTGCCAGTAGTACCGGTACCCCAAGCTCTGGAAACACCATATATTTT.

The chain joins TRBV20-1 to TRBJ2-5; 10 nucleotides agree with TRBD2. The CDR3 has 15 amino acids. Germline CDR1 and CDR2: DFQATT and SNEGSKA (reference sequence). Trimming cost V 5 bases and J 0 bases; bases outside gene matches: 6. The CDR3 sequence: CSAQRLAGDQETQYF. The CDR3 DNA is TGCAGTGCTCAGAGGCTAGCGGGAGACCAAGAGACCCAGTACTTC.

This clonotype has at least ten counts. V gene TRBV5-1 combines with J gene TRBJ2-5; a possible D gene is TRBD1 (6 bases). The CDR3 is made up of 14 amino acids. V was trimmed by 6 bases and J by 5 bases, leaving 17 bases between them. Looked up from germline, CDR1 is SGHRS and CDR2 is YFSETQ. CDR3 nucleotide sequence: TGCGCCAGCACTTCGTTACAGGGAGCGGAGACCCAGTACTTC. Amino acid sequence: CASTSLQGAETQYF. Together with reference TRBV5-1 and TRBJ2-5, the CDR3 gives the full variable domain: KAGVTQTPRYLIKTRGQQVTLSCSPISGHRSVSWYQQTPGQGLQFLFEYFSETQRNKGNFPGRFSGRQFSNSRSEMNVSTLELGDSALYLCASTSLQGAETQYFGPGTRLLVL.